These 7 T cell receptor beta chains originate from one sample sequenced in a study of cytomegalovirus exposure and HLA in healthy donors (dated by TCRdb to between 2016 and 2019). Library construction relied on the immunoSEQ multiplex PCR assay. For the multiplex PCR, a mixture combining 60 forward primers for TCR Vbeta segments and 13 reverse primers for TCR Jbeta segments was used. TCRdb mirrors the immuneACCESS table, restricted to in-frame sequences. Some clones are absent from its copies; in checked studies, under half trace to an unresolved V gene, and the reason for the others is unknown. The sample profile shows 120,000 or so clones; approximately 80% of them were found once. The ten largest clones capture approximately 1.5% of the sample. Sequences were obtained from PBMCs. The receptors here all came from a young woman in good health and CMV-seronegative.

This chain uses TRBV5-1 with TRBJ2-2; D gene ambiguous. Trimming took 4 bases from V and 3 from J, leaving 13 bases between them. Germline V lookup: CDR1 SGHRS, CDR2 YFSETQ. CDR3 length: 15 residues. CDR3 residues: CASSHLGSYTGELFF. The CDR3 DNA sequence: TGCGCCAGCAGCCACCTAGGTAGTTACACCGGGGAGCTGTTTTTT.

This clone was counted a single time. V usage is TRBV5-1 and J usage is TRBJ2-2; 9 bases align to TRBD1. Germline CDR1 is SGHRS and CDR2 is YFSETQ. The J segment lost 3 bases and the V segment lost 1 base, leaving 4 bases of the junction unmatched. The CDR3 is made up of 16 amino acids. The CDR3 region is CASSLKGQGDTGELFF. The CDR3 bases are TGCGCCAGCAGCTTGAAGGGACAGGGCGACACCGGGGAGCTGTTTTTT.

This clone was seen a single time. The chain uses TRBV29-1 and TRBJ1-1; D not resolved. V was clipped by 5 bases and J by 0 bases, with 10 bases between them. CDR1 and CDR2 (germline): SQVTM, ANQGSEA. The CDR3 is 13 amino acids. CDR3 in amino acids: CSVWEGMNTEAFF. DNA of the CDR3: TGCAGCGTTTGGGAGGGAATGAACACTGAAGCTTTCTTT.

The chain carries TRBV18 and TRBJ1-5; 8 nucleotides line up with TRBD1. The V segment lost 5 bases and the J segment 10 bases; nucleotides outside the gene matches: 10. CDR1 is KGHSH and CDR2 is LQKENI in the germline V gene. The CDR3 has 14 amino acids. The CDR3 DNA reads as TGTGCCAGCTCAGTGGGACAGGTGGCCCAACCCCAGCATTTT. It is translated as CASSVGQVAQPQHF.

The chain uses TRBV6-5 and TRBJ1-1; D is undetermined. The CDR3 totals 13 residues. Germline CDR1 and CDR2: MNHEY and SVGAGI. V dropped 3 bases and J dropped 11 bases, with 16 bases sitting between them. In DNA form, the CDR3 reads TGTGCCAGCAGTTATCAGACCGCACCGGGGGCTTTCTTT. It specifies CASSYQTAPGAFF.

This clone turned up a few times. The chain uses TRBV7-6 and TRBJ2-5, with 8 nucleotides matching TRBD1. Germline values: CDR1 SGHVS, CDR2 FNYEAQ. J gave up 5 bases and V 1 base, and 12 bases lay outside the gene matches. The CDR3 totals 17 residues. CDR3 amino acids: CASSLVAFGQGGETQYF. As DNA, the CDR3 is TGTGCCAGCAGCTTAGTCGCATTTGGACAGGGCGGCGAGACCCAGTACTTC.

The chain combines TRBV27 with TRBJ1-1; TRBD1 matches 7 bases. V shed 10 bases and J 2 bases; nucleotides not matched to a gene: 10. Per the germline V gene, CDR1 is MNHEY and CDR2 is SMNVEV (reference sequence). This CDR3 spans 14 amino acids. CDR3 protein: CATKMGQTNTEAFF. CDR3 bases: TGTGCCACCAAGATGGGACAGACAAACACTGAAGCTTTCTTT.